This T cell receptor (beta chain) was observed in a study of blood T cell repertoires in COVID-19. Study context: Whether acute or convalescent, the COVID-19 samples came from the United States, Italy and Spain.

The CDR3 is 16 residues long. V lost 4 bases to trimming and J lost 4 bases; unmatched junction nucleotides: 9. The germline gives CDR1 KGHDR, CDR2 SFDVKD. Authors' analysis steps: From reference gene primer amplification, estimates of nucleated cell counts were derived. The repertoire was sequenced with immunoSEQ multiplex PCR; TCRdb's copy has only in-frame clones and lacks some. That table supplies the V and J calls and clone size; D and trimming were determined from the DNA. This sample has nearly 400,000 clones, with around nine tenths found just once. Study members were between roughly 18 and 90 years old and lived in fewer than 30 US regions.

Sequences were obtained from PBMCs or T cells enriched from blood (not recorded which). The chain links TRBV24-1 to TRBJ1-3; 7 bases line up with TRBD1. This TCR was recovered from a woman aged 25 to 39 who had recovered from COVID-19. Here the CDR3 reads CATSDSTGQVGNTIYF. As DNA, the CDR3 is TGTGCCACCAGTGACTCAACCGGACAGGTCGGAAACACCATATATTTT.